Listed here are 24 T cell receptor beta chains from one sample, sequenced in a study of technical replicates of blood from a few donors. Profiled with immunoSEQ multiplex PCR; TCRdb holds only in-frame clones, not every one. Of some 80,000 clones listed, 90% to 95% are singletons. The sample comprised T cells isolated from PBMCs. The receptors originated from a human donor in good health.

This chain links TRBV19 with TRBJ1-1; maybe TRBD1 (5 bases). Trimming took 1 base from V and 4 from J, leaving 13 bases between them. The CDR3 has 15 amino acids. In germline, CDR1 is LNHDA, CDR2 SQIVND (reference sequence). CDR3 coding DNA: TGTGCCAGTAGTATAGGGGCGGGACTGGTCACTGAAGCTTTCTTT. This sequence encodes CASSIGAGLVTEAFF.

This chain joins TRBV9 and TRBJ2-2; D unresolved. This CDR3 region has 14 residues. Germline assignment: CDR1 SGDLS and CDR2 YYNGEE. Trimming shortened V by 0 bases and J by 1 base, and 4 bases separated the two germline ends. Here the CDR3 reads CASSVGQNTGELFF. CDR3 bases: TGTGCCAGCAGCGTAGGGCAGAACACCGGGGAGCTGTTTTTT.

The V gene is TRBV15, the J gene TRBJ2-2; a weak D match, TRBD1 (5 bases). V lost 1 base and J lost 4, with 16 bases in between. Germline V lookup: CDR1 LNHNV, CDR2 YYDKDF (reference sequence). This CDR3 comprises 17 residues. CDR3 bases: TGTGCCACCAGCAGAGGGAGTGGCCAGGGTATCACCGGGGAGCTGTTTTTT. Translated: CATSRGSGQGITGELFF.

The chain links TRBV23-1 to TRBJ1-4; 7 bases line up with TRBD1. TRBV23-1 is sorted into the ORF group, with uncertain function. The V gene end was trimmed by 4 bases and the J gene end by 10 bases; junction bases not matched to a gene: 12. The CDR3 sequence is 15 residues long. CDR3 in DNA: TGCGCCAGCAGTCCCTATAACGGACAGGAAGGAAAACTGTTTTTT. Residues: CASSPYNGQEGKLFF.

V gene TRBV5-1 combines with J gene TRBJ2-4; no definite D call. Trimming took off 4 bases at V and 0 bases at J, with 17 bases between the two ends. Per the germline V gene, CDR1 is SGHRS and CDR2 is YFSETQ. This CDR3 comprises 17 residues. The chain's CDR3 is CASSLTYSSVAKNIQYF. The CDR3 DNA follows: TGCGCCAGCAGCCTGACGTACAGTTCCGTAGCCAAAAACATTCAGTACTTC.

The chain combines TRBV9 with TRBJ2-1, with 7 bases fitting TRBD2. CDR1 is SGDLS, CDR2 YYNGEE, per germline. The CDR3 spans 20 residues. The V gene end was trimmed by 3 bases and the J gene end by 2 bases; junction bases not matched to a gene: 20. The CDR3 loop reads CASSESLREARSAAYNEQFF. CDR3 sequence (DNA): TGTGCCAGCAGCGAGAGTCTCCGGGAGGCCAGATCCGCGGCCTACAATGAGCAGTTCTTC.

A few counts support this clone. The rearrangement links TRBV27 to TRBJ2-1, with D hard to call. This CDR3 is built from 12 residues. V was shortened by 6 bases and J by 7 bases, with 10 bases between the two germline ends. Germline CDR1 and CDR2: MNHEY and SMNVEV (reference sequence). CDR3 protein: CASRLASNEQFF. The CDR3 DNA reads TGTGCCAGCAGATTGGCTTCGAATGAGCAGTTCTTC.

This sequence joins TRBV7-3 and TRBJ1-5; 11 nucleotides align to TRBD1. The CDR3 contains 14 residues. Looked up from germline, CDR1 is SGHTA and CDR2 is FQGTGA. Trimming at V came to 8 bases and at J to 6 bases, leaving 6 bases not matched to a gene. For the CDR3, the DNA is TGTGCCAGCGGACAGGGGGCGAATTCTCAGCCCCAGCATTTT. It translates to CASGQGANSQPQHF.

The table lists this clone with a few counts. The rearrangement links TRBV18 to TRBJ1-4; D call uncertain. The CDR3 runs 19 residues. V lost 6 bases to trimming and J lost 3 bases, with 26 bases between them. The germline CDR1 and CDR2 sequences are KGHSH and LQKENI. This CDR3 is CASSPPLEDPGWANEKLFF. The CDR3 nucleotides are TGTGCCAGCTCCCCCCCTCTTGAGGATCCGGGGTGGGCTAATGAAAAACTGTTTTTT.

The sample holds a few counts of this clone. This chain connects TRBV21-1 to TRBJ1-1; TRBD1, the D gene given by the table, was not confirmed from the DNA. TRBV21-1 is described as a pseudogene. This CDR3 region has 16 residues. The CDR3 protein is CASSKGQGALNTEAFF. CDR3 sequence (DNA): TGTGCCAGCAGCAAAGGACAGGGGGCGTTGAACACTGAAGCTTTCTTT.

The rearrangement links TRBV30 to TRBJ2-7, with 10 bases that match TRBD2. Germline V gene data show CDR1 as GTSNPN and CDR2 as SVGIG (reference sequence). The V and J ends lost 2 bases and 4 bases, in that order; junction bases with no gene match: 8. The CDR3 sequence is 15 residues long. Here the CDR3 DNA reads TGTGCCTGGAGTCCTACTAGCGGGGTAACTTACGAGCAGTACTTC. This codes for CAWSPTSGVTYEQYF. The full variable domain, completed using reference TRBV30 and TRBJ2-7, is SQTIHQWPATLVQPVGSPLSLECTVEGTSNPNLYWYRQAAGRGLQLLFYSVGIGQISSEVPQNLSASRPQDRQFILSSKKLLLSDSGFYLCAWSPTSGVTYEQYFGPGTRLTVT.

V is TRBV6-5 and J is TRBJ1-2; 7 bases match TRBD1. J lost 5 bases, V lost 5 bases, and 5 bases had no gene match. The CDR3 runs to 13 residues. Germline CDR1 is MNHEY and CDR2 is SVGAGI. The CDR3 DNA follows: TGTGCCAGCAGTCCGACAGGGCCTTATGGCTACACCTTC. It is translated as CASSPTGPYGYTF.

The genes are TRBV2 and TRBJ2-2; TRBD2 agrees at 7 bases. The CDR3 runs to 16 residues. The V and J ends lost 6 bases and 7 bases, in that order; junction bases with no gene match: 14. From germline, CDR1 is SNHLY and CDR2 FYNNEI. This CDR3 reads CASRTTGGLPYGELFF. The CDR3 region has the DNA TGTGCCAGCAGGACAACCGGGGGACTACCATACGGGGAGCTGTTTTTT.

CDR3 in amino acids: CASSSTRSTEAFF. CDR3 nucleotide sequence: TGCGCCAGCAGCTCTACACGGAGCACTGAAGCTTTCTTT. The chain links TRBV5-1 to TRBJ1-1; D is unclear. Germline values: CDR1 SGHRS, CDR2 YFSETQ. The CDR3 spans 13 residues. The V and J ends lost 3 bases and 4 bases respectively, with 10 bases between them.

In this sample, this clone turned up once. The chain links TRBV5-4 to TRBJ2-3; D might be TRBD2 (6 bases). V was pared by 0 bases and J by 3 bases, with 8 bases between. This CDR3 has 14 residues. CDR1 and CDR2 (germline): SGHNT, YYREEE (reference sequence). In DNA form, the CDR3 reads TGTGCCAGCAGCTTGGATAGCGGAACAGATACGCAGTATTTT. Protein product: CASSLDSGTDTQYF.

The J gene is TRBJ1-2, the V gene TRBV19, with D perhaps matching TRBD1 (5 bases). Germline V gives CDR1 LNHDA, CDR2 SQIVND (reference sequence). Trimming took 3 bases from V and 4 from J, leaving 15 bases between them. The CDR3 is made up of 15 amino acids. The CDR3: CASSISKGGTYGYTF. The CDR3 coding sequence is TGTGCCAGTAGTATTTCTAAGGGAGGGACCTATGGCTACACCTTC. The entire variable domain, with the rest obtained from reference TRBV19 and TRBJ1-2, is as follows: DGGITQSPKYLFRKEGQNVTLSCEQNLNHDAMYWYRQDPGQGLRLIYYSQIVNDFQKGDIAEGYSVSREKKESFPLTVTSAQKNPTAFYLCASSISKGGTYGYTFGSGTRLTVV.

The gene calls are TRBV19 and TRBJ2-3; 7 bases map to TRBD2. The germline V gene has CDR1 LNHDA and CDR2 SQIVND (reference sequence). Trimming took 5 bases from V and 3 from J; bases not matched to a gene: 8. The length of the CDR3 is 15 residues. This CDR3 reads CASSDRAGETDTQYF. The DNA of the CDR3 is TGTGCCAGTAGTGATAGGGCGGGAGAGACAGATACGCAGTATTTT.

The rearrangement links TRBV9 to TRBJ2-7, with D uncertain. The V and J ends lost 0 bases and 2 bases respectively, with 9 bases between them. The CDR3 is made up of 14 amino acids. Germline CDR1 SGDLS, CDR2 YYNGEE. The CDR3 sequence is CASSVGSETYEQYF. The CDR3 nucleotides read TGTGCCAGCAGCGTAGGCAGCGAAACCTACGAGCAGTACTTC.

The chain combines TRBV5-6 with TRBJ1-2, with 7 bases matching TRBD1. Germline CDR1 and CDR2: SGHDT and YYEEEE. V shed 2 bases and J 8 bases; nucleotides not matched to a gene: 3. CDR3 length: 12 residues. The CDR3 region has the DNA TGTGCCAGCAGCTTCACAGGGGAAGGCTACACCTTC. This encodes CASSFTGEGYTF.

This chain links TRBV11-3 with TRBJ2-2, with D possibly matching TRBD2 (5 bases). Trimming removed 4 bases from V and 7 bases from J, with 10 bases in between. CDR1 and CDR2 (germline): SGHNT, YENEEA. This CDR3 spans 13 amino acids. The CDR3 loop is CASSSPRGGELFF. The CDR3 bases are TGTGCCAGCAGCTCCCCTCGGGGCGGGGAGCTGTTTTTT.

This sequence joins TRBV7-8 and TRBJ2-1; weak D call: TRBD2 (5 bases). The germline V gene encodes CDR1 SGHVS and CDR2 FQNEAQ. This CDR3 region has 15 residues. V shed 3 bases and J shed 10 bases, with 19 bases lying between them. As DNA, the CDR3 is TGTGCCAGCAGCTTGATATCCTACTGGGGAGCGGAGCAGTTCTTC. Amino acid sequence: CASSLISYWGAEQFF.

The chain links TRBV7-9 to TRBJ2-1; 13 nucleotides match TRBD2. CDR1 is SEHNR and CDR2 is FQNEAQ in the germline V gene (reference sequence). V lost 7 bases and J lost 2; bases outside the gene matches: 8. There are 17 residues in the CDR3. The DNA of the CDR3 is TGTGCCAGCAAAGGACTAGCGGGAGTATCCCCCTACAATGAGCAGTTCTTC. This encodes CASKGLAGVSPYNEQFF.

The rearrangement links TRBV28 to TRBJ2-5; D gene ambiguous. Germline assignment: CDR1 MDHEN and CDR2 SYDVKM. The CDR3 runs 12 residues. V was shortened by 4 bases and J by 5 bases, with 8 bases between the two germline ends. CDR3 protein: CASSSYYETQYF. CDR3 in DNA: TGTGCCAGCAGTTCCTACTACGAGACCCAGTACTTC.

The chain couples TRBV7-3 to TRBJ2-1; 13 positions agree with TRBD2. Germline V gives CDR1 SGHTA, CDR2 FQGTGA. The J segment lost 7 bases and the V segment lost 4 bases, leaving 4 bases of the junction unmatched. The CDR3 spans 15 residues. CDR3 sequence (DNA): TGTGCCAGCAGCTGGACTAGCGGGAGCTTGAATGAGCAGTTCTTC. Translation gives CASSWTSGSLNEQFF.